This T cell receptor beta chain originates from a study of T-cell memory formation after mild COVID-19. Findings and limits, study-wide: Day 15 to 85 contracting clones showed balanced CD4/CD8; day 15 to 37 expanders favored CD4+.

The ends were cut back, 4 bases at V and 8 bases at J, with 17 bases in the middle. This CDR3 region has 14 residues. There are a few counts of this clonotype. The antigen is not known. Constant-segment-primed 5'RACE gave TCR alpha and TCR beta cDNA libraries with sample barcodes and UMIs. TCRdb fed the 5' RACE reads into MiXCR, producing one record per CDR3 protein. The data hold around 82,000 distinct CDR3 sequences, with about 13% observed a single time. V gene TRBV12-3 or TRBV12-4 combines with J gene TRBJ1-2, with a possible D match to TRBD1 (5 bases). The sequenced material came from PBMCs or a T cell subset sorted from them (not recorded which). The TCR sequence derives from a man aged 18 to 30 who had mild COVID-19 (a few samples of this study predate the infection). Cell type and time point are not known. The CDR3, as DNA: TGTGCCAGCAGTTCGGGGACCTTCCCAGACGGCTACACCTTC. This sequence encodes CASSSGTFPDGYTF.